The T cell receptor beta chain described here comes from a study of blood T cell repertoires in COVID-19. Study-level background: The cDNA or gDNA used as material had been derived from T cells, B-cell-depleted T cells, or PBMCs.

This clone was seen a few times. CDR1 and CDR2 from the germline V gene are SEHNR and FQNEAQ (reference sequence). CDR3 length: 13 amino acids. With 5 bases removed from V and 3 bases from J, the gap between germline ends came to 11 bases. Repertoires were generated with immunoSEQ multiplex PCR, while TCRdb's copy carries only in-frame clones and drops some. The sample holds hundreds of thousands of clones, about 85% seen once. This TCR derives from a human donor in a cohort sampled during active COVID-19. Sample: peripheral blood. This chain joins TRBV7-9 and TRBJ2-7, with D possibly being TRBD2 (6 bases). CDR3 amino acids: CASSVGTFYEQYF. The DNA for the CDR3 is TGTGCCAGCAGCGTCGGGACTTTCTACGAGCAGTACTTC.